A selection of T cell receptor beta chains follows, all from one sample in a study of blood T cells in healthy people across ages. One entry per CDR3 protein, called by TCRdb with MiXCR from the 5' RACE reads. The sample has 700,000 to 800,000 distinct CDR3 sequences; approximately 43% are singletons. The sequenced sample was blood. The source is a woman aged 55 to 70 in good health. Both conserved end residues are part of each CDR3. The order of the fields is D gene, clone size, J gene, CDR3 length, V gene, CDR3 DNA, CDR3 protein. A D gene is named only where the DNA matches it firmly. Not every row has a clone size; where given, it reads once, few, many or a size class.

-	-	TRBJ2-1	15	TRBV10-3	TGTGCCATCGGGACCCAGGGGGGCTCCTACAATGAGCAGTTCTTC	CAIGTQGGSYNEQFF
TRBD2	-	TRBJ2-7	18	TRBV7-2	TGTGCCAGCAGCTTAGAGTGGGCTAGCGGGTTTAACTCCTACGAGCAGTACTTC	CASSLEWASGFNSYEQYF
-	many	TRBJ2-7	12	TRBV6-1	TGTGCCAGCAGTAGTGACGGCTACGAGCAGTACTTC	CASSSDGYEQYF
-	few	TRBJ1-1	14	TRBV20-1	TGCAGTGCTAGCCCCAACGTGGGGAACACTGAAGCTTTCTTT	CSASPNVGNTEAFF
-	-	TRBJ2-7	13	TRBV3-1	TGTGCCAGCAGCCAAAGGATTGTCCACGAGCAGTACTTC	CASSQRIVHEQYF
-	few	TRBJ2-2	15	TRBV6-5	TGTGCCAGCAGCCACCCGACAGTAACCACCGGGGAGCTGTTTTTT	CASSHPTVTTGELFF
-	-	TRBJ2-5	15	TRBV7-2	TGTGCCAGCAGCGAACCTACCGGAGGGTGGGAGACCCAGTACTTC	CASSEPTGGWETQYF
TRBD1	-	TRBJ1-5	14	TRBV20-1	TGCAGTGCAAGACAGGGAGGGAGCAATCAGCCCCAGCATTTT	CSARQGGSNQPQHF
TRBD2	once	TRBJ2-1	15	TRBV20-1	TGCAGTGCTAACCCCGCTAGCGGGAGGGCCACTGAGCAGTTCTTC	CSANPASGRATEQFF
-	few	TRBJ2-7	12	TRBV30	TGTGCCTGGATTGGGTCAGGGTACGAGCAGTACTTC	CAWIGSGYEQYF
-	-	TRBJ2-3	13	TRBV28	TGTGCCATCCACGGGACCCCCACAGATACGCAGTATTTT	CAIHGTPTDTQYF
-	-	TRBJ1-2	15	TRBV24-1	TGTGCCTCCAGTGATCCCGGGTCCACAACTATTGGCTACACCTTC	CASSDPGSTTIGYTF
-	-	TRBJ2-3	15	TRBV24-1	TGTGCCACCAGTCATTTGCAAGGTGCGGCAGATACGCAGTATTTT	CATSHLQGAADTQYF
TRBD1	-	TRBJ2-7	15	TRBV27	TGTGCCAGCAGTTTACGTACAGGGGGCGTCTACGAGCAGTACTTC	CASSLRTGGVYEQYF
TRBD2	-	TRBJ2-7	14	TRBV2	TGTGCCAGCAGTGGAAGCGGGAATACCTACGAGCAGTACTTC	CASSGSGNTYEQYF
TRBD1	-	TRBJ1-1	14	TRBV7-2	TGTGCCAGCAGCCCGCGGGACAGGCCCACTGAAGCTTTCTTT	CASSPRDRPTEAFF
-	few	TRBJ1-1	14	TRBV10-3	TGTGCCATCAGTGAGACACAGATGAACACTGAAGCTTTCTTT	CAISETQMNTEAFF
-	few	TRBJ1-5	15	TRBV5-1	TGCGCCAGCAGCCCGCTCCGAGACAACGATCAGCCCCAGCATTTT	CASSPLRDNDQPQHF
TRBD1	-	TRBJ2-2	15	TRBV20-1	TGCAGTGCTAGAGATTCACAGGGGTACACCGGGGAGCTGTTTTTT	CSARDSQGYTGELFF
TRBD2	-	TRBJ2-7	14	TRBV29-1	TGCAGCGTAGCGACTAGCTCCATCTCCTACGAGCAGTACTTC	CSVATSSISYEQYF
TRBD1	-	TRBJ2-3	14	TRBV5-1	TGCGCCAGCGTGGGACAGAGAAGGACAGATACGCAGTATTTT	CASVGQRRTDTQYF
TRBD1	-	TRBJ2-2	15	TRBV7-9	TGTGCCAGCAGCCCACAGGGGAGGAACACCGGGGAGCTGTTTTTT	CASSPQGRNTGELFF
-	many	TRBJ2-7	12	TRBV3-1	TGCGCCAGCAGCCAAGTGGGAGGCGAGCAGTACTTC	CASSQVGGEQYF
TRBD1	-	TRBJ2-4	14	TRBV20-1	TGCAGTGCTCGCGAGGGGGCTGCCAAAAACATTCAGTACTTC	CSAREGAAKNIQYF
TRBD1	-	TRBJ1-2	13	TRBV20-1	TGCAGTGCTAGAGAAAACAGGGGATATGGCTACACCTTC	CSARENRGYGYTF
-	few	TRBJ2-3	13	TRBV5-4	TGTGCCAGCAGCTTGGAGGCGGCTCTTACGCAGTATTTT	CASSLEAALTQYF
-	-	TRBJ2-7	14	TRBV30	TGTGCCTGGAGACAGGGCTACTCCTACAATGAGCAGTACTTC	CAWRQGYSYNEQYF
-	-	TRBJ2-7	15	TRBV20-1	TGCAGTGCTAGAGGTTTGAGGGGGGGGTTCTACGAGCAGTACTTC	CSARGLRGGFYEQYF
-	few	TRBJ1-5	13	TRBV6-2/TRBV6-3	TGTGCCAGCACCGATCGAAATGATCAGCCCCAGCATTTT	CASTDRNDQPQHF
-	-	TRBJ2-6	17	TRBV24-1	TGTGCCACCAGTGACCTCAGGCCAAGCTCTGGGGCCAACGTCCTGACTTTC	CATSDLRPSSGANVLTF
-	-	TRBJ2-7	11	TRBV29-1	TGCAGCGCCGCGGGGGCATACGAGCAGTACTTC	CSAAGAYEQYF
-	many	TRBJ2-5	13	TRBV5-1	TGCGCCGCGGGCTCCGGCGGAATGGAGACCCAGTACTTC	CAAGSGGMETQYF
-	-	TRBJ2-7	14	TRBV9	TGTGCCAGCAGCGTAATTGCAGGCTCCTACGAGCAGTACTTC	CASSVIAGSYEQYF
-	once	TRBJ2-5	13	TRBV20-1	TGCAGTGCTAGAGGGGGCTTTAGAGAGACCCAGTACTTC	CSARGGFRETQYF
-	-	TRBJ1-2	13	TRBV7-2	TGTGCCAGCAGAGTCAAAGGGGACTATGGCTACACCTTC	CASRVKGDYGYTF
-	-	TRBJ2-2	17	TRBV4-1	TGCGCCAGCAGCCACCTCGATATGGGCCTCTCCCCCGGGGAGCTGTTTTTT	CASSHLDMGLSPGELFF
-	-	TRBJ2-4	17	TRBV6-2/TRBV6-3	TGTGCCAGCAGTTACCGGAGCAGACAATTAGCCAAAAACATTCAGTACTTC	CASSYRSRQLAKNIQYF
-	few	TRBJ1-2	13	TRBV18	TGTGCCAGCTCAGGAGAAGGCAGCTATGGCTACACCTTC	CASSGEGSYGYTF
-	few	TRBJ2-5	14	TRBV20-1	TGCAGTGCTAGAGCTGAGGGACATCAAGAGACCCAGTACTTC	CSARAEGHQETQYF
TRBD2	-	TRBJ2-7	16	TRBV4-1	TGCGCCAGCAGCCAAGATCTGACTAGCGGGACTTACGAGCAGTACTTC	CASSQDLTSGTYEQYF
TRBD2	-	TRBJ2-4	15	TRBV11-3	TGTGCCAGCAGCTTAACCGGGAGGTCCTTCAATGAGCAGTACTTC	CASSLTGRSFNEQYF
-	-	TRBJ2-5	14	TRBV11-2	TGTACCAGCAGCTCCCCGCGGGGCGAAGAGACCCAGTACTTC	CTSSSPRGEETQYF
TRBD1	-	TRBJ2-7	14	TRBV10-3	TGTGCCATCAGTGAGGGACAGGGGGCCTACGAGCAGTACTTC	CAISEGQGAYEQYF
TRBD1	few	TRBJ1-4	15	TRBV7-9	TGTGCCAGCAGCCCGGGGACAGGCCCCAATGAAAAACTGTTTTTT	CASSPGTGPNEKLFF
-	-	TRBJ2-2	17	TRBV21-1	TGTGCCAGCAGCTGGGGCGGATACCAAGGGCGCACCGGGGAGCTGTTTTTT	CASSWGGYQGRTGELFF
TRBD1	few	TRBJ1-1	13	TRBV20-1	TGCAGTGCCCAGGACAGGGCGAACGCTGAAGCTTTCTTT	CSAQDRANAEAFF
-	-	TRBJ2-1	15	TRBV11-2	TGTGCCAGCAGCTTGATCACAGGGACCTACAATGAGCAGTTCTTC	CASSLITGTYNEQFF
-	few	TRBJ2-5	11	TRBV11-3	TGTGCCAGCAGTCGTAACAATGAGCAGTACTTC	CASSRNNEQYF
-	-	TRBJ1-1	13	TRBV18	TGTGCCAGCCCACCACCCAAGAACACTGAAGCTTTCTTT	CASPPPKNTEAFF
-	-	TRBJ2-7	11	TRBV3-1	TGTGCCAGCAGCCAAGCCCATGGGCAGTACTTC	CASSQAHGQYF
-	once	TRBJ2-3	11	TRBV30	TGTGCCGGGAGTGCGGAGTTTACGCAGTATTTT	CAGSAEFTQYF
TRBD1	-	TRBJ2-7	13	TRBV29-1	TGCAGCATTCGACAGGGGGGGAACTACGAGCAGTACTTC	CSIRQGGNYEQYF
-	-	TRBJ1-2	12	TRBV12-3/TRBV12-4	TGTGCCAGCACCTCGGACAGCTATGGCTACACCTTC	CASTSDSYGYTF
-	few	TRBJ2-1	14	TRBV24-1	TGTGCCACCAGTGACGGTAGCGAGTTCAATGAGCAGTTCTTC	CATSDGSEFNEQFF